What follows describes a single T cell receptor beta chain. Its antigen is not known. The source of the sample is a study of post-analysis software for immune sequencing data. Study as a whole: In terms of disease course, relapsing-remitting, secondary progressive and progressive-relapsing multiple sclerosis were included.

Germline CDR1 DFQATT, CDR2 SNEGSKA (reference sequence). Trimming took 5 bases from V and 7 from J, leaving 21 bases between them. The CDR3 has 15 residues. Sequencing libraries made from TCR beta cDNA carried unique molecular identifiers. Each CDR3 protein is one row after TCRdb ran MiXCR on the PCR reads. The data hold 450,000 to 650,000 distinct CDR3 sequences, with around 40% observed a single time. Whole-study results and caveats: Compared with controls, patients showed significantly lower normalized Chao1 diversity. Five or six TRBV segments were significantly more frequent in patients than in controls. TRBV5-6, TRBV5-1 and TRBV20-1 were among these segments.

Sequencing was performed on blood. The TCR was taken from a girl aged 10-17 years with multiple sclerosis. The chain has TRBV20-1 and TRBJ2-1; the D gene could be TRBD1 or TRBD2 (5 bases each). The CDR3 is CSAERDQGAENEQFF. The DNA for the CDR3 is TGCAGTGCTGAACGGGACCAGGGAGCGGAGAATGAGCAGTTCTTC.